What follows is one TCR beta chain and its context. The target antigen is unknown. These data belong to a study of cytomegalovirus exposure and HLA in healthy donors. Points from the study as a whole: There was a cluster of highly shared sequence variants that was likely a sequencing artifact. The investigators catalogued 164 TCR beta chains as cytomegalovirus-associated. In presence/absence analyses, roughly uniform sequencing depth across donors was assumed.

Use of 60 Vbeta and 13 Jbeta primers characterized the PCR. Here immunoSEQ multiplex PCR was the method, and the copy in TCRdb shows in-frame clones only, minus some. The data hold under 150,000 clones, with 82% observed a single time. Germline-derived CDR1 and CDR2 are MDHEN and SYDVKM. The CDR3 spans 15 residues. Between the trimmed V and J ends, which lost 2 bases and 3 bases, there was a span of 11 bases. The origin of this receptor is a male donor in good health and CMV-seronegative. Input material: PBMCs. The chain joins TRBV28 to TRBJ1-5, with D hard to call. CDR3 nucleotide sequence: TGTGCCAGCAGTTTAATGGCAGGCCTCAATCAGCCCCAGCATTTT. Translation gives CASSLMAGLNQPQHF. Full variable domain (remainder filled in from reference TRBV28 and TRBJ1-5): DVKVTQSSRYLVKRTGEKVFLECVQDMDHENMFWYRQDPGLGLRLIYFSYDVKMKEKGDIPEGYSVSREKKERFSLILESASTNQTSMYLCASSLMAGLNQPQHFGDGTRLSIL.